This TCR beta chain was captured in a study of blood T cell repertoires in COVID-19. Looking at the study overall: Nucleic acid was either cDNA or gDNA, and it came from T cells, B-cell-depleted T cells, or PBMCs.

Losses at the gene ends were 2 bases for V and 8 bases for J; bases not matched to a gene: 17. The CDR3 extends over 16 amino acids. Germline lookup yields CDR1 GTSNPN and CDR2 SVGIG (reference sequence). Original analysis: Amplified reference gene primers provided the basis for estimating nucleated cell counts. Only in-frame clones appear in the TCRdb table, and some are missing; sequencing was by immunoSEQ multiplex PCR. V, J and clone size derive from that table, while D and trimming were established from the DNA sequence. The data contain about 190,000 clones, roughly 80% of them singletons. The material sequenced was peripheral blood. This clonotype originated in a man between 50 and 59 years old who had recovered from COVID-19. This rearrangement joins TRBV30 to TRBJ1-2; 7 nucleotides line up with TRBD1. The DNA for the CDR3 is TGTGCCTGGAGTCAGGGGGGCCAGGGTCGTATAAGCGGCTACACCTTC. Translating it yields CAWSQGGQGRISGYTF.